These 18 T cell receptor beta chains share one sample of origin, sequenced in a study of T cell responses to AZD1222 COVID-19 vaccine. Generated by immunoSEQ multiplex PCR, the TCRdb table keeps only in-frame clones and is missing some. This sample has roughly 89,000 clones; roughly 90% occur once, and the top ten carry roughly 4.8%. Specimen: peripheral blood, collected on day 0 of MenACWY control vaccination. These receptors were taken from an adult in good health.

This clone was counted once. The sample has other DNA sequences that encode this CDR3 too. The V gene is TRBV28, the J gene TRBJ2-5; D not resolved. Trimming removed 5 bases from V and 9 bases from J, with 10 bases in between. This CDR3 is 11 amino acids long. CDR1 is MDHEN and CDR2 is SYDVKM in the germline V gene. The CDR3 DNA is TGTGCCAGCAGTCCATTTAGGGCCCAGTACTTC. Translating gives CASSPFRAQYF.

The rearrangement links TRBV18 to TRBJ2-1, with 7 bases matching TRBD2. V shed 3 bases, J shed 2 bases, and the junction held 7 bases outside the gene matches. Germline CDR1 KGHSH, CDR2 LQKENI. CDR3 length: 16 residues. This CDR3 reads CASSPPGGITYNEQFF. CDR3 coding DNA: TGTGCCAGCTCACCTCCCGGGGGGATTACCTACAATGAGCAGTTCTTC.

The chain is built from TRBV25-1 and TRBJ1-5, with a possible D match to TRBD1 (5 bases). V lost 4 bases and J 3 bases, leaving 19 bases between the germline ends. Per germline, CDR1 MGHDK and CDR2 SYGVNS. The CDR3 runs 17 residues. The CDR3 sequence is CASSATDGAVPNQPQHF. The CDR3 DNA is TGTGCCAGCAGTGCCACGGATGGGGCAGTTCCCAATCAGCCCCAGCATTTT.

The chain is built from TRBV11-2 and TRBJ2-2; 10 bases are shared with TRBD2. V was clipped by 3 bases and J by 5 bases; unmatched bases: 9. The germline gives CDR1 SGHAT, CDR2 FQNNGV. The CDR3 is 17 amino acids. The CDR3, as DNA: TGTGCCAGCAGCTTGAAACCTAGCGGGAGTCAAACCGGGGAGCTGTTTTTT. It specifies CASSLKPSGSQTGELFF.

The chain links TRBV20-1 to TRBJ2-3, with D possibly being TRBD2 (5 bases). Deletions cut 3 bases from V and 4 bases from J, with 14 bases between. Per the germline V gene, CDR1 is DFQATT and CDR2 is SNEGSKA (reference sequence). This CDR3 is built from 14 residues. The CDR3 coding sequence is TGCAGTGCTAGTCTGGCGGAGGCCCCAGATACGCAGTATTTT. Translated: CSASLAEAPDTQYF.

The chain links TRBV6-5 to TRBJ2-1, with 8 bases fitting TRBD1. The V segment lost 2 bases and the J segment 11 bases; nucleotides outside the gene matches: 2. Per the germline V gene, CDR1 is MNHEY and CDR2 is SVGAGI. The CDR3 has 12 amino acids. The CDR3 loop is CASSYQGAKQFF. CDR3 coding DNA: TGTGCCAGCAGTTACCAGGGGGCGAAGCAGTTCTTC.

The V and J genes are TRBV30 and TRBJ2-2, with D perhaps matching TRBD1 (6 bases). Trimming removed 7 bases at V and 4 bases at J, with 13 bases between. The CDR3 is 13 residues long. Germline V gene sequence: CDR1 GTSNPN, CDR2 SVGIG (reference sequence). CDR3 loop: CAFGQLSTGELFF. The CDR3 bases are TGTGCCTTCGGACAGCTGAGCACCGGGGAGCTGTTTTTT.

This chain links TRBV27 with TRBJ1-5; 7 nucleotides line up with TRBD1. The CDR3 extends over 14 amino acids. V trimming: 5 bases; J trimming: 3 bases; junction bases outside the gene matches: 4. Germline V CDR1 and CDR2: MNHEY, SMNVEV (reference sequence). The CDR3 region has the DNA TGTGCCAGCAGTAGGGACAGAGTCAATCAGCCCCAGCATTTT. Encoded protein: CASSRDRVNQPQHF.

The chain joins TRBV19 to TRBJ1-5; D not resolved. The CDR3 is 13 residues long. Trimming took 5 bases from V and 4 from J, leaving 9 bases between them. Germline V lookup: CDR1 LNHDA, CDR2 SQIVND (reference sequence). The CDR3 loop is CASSRESNQPQHF. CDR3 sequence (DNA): TGTGCCAGTAGTCGGGAGTCTAATCAGCCCCAGCATTTT.

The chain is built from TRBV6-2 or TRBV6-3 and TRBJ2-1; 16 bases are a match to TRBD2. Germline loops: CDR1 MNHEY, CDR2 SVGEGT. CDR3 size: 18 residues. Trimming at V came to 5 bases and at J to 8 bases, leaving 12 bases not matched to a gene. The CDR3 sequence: CASSPYGTSGRARDEQFF. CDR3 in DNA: TGTGCCAGCAGTCCCTACGGGACTAGCGGGAGGGCCCGCGATGAGCAGTTCTTC.

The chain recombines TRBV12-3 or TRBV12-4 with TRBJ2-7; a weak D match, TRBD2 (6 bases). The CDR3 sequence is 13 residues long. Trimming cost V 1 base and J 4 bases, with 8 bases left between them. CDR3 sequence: CASSLVGLYEQYF. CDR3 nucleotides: TGTGCCAGCAGTTTAGTTGGACTATACGAGCAGTACTTC.

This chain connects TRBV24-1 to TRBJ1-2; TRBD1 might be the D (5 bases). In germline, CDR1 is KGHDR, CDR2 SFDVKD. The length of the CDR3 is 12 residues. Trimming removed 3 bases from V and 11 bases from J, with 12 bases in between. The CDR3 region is CATSDPSTVYTF. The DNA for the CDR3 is TGTGCCACCAGTGATCCCTCGACAGTTTACACCTTC.

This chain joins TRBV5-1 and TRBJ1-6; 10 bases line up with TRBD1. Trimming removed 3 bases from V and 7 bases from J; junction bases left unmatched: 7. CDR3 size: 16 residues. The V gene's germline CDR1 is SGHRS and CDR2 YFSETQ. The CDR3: CASSYIPGQGNSPLHF. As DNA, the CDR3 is TGCGCCAGCAGCTACATACCGGGACAGGGGAATTCACCCCTCCACTTT.

In DNA form, the CDR3 reads TGTGCCAGCATTCATTTTGGACAGGAAGGTCAGCCCCAGCATTTT. It encodes CASIHFGQEGQPQHF. The rearrangement links TRBV28 to TRBJ1-5; 7 nucleotides match TRBD1. The CDR3 is made up of 15 amino acids. Germline V gene lookup returns CDR1 MDHEN and CDR2 SYDVKM. J was trimmed by 6 bases and V by 7 bases; bases with no gene match: 12.

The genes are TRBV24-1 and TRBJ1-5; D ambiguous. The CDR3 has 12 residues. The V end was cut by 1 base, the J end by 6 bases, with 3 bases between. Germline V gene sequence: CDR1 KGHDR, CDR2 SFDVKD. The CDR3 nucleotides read TGTGCCACCAGTGATTTAAGTCAGCCCCAGCATTTT. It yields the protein CATSDLSQPQHF.

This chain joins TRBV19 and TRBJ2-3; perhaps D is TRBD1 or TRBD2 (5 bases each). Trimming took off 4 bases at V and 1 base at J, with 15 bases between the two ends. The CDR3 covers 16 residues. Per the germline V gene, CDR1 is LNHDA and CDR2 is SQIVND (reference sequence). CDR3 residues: CASSRLGRGGTDTQYF. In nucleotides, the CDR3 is TGTGCCAGTAGTAGGCTGGGACGGGGCGGCACAGATACGCAGTATTTT. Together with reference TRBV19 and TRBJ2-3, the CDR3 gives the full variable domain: DGGITQSPKYLFRKEGQNVTLSCEQNLNHDAMYWYRQDPGQGLRLIYYSQIVNDFQKGDIAEGYSVSREKKESFPLTVTSAQKNPTAFYLCASSRLGRGGTDTQYFGPGTRLTVL.

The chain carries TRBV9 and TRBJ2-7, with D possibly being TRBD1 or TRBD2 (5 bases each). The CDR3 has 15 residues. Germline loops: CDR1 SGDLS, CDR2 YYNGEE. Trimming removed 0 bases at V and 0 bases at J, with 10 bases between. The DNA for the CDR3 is TGTGCCAGCAGCGTAGCTATGGGGGACTCCTACGAGCAGTACTTC. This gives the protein CASSVAMGDSYEQYF.

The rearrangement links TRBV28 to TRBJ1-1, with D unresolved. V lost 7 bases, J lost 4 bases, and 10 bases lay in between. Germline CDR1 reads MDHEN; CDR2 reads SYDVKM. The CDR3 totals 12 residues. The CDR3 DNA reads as TGTGCCAGCATCGGGAAGGGCACTGAAGCTTTCTTT. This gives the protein CASIGKGTEAFF. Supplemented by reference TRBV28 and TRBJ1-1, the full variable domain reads DVKVTQSSRYLVKRTGEKVFLECVQDMDHENMFWYRQDPGLGLRLIYFSYDVKMKEKGDIPEGYSVSREKKERFSLILESASTNQTSMYLCASIGKGTEAFFGQGTRLTVV.